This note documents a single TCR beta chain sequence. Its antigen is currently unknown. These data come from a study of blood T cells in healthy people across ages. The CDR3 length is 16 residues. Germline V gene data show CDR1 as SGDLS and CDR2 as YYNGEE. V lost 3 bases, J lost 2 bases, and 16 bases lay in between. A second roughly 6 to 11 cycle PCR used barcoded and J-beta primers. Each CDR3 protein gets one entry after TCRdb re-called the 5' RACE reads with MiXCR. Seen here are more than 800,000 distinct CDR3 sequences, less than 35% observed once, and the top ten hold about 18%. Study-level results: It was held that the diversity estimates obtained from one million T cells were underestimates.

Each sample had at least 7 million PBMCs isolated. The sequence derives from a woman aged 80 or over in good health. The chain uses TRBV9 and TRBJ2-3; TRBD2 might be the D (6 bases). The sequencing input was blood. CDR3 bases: TGTGCCAGCAGCGCCTACCCGGGACTTCCCACAGATACGCAGTATTTT. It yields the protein CASSAYPGLPTDTQYF.